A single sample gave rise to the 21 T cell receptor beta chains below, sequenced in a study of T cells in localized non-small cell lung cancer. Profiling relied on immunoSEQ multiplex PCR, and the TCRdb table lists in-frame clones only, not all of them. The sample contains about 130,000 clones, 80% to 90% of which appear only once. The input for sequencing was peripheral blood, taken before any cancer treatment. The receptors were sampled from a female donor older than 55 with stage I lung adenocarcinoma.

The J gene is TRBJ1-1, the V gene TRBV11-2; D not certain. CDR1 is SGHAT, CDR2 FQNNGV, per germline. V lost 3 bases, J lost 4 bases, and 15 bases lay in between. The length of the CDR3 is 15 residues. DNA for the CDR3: TGTGCCAGCAGCTTGGGGTTAGGTGGCCCCACTGAAGCTTTCTTT. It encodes CASSLGLGGPTEAFF. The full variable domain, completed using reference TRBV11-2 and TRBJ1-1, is EAGVAQSPRYKIIEKRQSVAFWCNPISGHATLYWYQQILGQGPKLLIQFQNNGVVDDSQLPKDRFSAERLKGVDSTLKIQPAKLEDSAVYLCASSLGLGGPTEAFFGQGTRLTVV.

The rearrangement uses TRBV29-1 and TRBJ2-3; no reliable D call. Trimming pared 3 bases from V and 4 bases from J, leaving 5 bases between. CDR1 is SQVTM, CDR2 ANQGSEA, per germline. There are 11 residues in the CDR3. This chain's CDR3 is CSVDLADTQYF. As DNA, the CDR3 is TGCAGCGTTGATTTGGCAGATACGCAGTATTTT.

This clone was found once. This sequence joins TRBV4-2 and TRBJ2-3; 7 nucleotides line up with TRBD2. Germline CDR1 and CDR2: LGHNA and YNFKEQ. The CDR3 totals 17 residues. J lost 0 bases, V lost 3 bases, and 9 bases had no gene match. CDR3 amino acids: CASSQYTSSGSTDTQYF. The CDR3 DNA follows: TGTGCCAGCAGCCAGTACACAAGTAGCGGGAGCACAGATACGCAGTATTTT.

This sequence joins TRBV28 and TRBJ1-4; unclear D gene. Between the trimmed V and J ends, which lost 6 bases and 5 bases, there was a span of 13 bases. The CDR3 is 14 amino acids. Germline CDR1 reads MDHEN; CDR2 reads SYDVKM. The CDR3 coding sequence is TGTGCCAGCAGATCAAATTTGGGAAATGAAAAACTGTTTTTT. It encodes CASRSNLGNEKLFF.

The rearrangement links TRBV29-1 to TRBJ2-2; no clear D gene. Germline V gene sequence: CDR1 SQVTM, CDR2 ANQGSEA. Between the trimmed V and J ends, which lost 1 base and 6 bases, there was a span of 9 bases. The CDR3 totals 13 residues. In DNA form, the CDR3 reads TGCAGCGTTGAAGTGGGTGCGGCCGGGGAGCTGTTTTTT. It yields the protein CSVEVGAAGELFF.

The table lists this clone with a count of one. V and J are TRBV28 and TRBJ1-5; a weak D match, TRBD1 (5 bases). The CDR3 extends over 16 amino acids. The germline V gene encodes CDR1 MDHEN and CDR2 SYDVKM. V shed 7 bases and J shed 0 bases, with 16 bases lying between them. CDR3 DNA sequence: TGTGCCAGCACCATGACAGCGAGGTATAGCAATCAGCCCCAGCATTTT. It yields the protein CASTMTARYSNQPQHF. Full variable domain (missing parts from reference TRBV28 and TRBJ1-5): DVKVTQSSRYLVKRTGEKVFLECVQDMDHENMFWYRQDPGLGLRLIYFSYDVKMKEKGDIPEGYSVSREKKERFSLILESASTNQTSMYLCASTMTARYSNQPQHFGDGTRLSIL.

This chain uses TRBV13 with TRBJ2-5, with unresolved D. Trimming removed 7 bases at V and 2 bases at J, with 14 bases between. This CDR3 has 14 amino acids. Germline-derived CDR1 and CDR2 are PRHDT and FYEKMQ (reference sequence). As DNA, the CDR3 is TGTGCCAGCACACTAAGGGTCGGGCAAGAGACCCAGTACTTC. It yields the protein CASTLRVGQETQYF.

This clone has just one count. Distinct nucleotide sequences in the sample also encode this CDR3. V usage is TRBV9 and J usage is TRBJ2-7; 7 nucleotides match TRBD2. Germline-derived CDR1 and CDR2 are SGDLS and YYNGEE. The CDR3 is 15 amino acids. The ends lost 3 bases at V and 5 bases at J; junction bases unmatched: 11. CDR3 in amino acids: CASSASGTGGDEQYF. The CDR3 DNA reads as TGTGCCAGCAGCGCCTCCGGGACGGGGGGAGACGAGCAGTACTTC.

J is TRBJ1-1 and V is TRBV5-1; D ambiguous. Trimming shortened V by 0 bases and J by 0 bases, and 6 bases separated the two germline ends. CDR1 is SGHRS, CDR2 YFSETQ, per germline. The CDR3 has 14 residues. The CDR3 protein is CASSLGTLNTEAFF. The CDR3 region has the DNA TGCGCCAGCAGCTTGGGGACCCTGAACACTGAAGCTTTCTTT.

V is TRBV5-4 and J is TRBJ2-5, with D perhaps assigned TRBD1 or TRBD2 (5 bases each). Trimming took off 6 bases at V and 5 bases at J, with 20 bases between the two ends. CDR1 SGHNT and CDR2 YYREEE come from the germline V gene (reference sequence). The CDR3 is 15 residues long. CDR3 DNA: TGTGCCAGCAACTATGGAAAGGGACGGGTTGAGACCCAGTACTTC. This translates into CASNYGKGRVETQYF.

CDR3 amino acids: CASSRANSNQPQHF. The CDR3 DNA sequence: TGTGCCAGCAGTAGAGCAAATAGCAATCAGCCCCAGCATTTT. The V gene is TRBV2, the J gene TRBJ1-5; no definite D call. V gave up 5 bases and J gave up 0 bases, with 8 bases separating them. This CDR3 has 14 residues. CDR1 and CDR2 from the germline V gene are SNHLY and FYNNEI.

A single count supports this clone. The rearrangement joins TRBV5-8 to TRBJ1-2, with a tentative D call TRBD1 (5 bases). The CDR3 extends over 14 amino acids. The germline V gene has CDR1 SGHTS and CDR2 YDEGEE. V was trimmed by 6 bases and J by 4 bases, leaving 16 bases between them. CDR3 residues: CASNPRQGFYGYTF. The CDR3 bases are TGTGCCAGCAACCCAAGGCAGGGCTTCTATGGCTACACCTTC.

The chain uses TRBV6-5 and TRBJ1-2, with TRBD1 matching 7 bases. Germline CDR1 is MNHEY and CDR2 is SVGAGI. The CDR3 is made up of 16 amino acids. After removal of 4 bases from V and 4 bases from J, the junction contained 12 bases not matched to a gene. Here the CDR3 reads CASSLNPGDSVYGYTF. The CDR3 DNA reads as TGTGCCAGCAGTTTAAACCCCGGGGACAGCGTCTATGGCTACACCTTC.

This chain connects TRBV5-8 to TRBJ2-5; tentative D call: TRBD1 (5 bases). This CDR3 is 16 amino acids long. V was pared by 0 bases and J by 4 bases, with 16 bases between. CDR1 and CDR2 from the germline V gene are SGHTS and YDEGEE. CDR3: CASSLVGREGTETQYF. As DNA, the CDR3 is TGTGCCAGCAGCTTGGTGGGCAGGGAAGGTACAGAGACCCAGTACTTC.

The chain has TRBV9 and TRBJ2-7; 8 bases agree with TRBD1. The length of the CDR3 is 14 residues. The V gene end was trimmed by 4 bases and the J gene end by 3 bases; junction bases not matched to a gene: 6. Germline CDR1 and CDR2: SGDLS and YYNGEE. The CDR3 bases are TGTGCCAGCAGCCCCCGACAGGGGTTCTACGAGCAGTACTTC. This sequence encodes CASSPRQGFYEQYF.

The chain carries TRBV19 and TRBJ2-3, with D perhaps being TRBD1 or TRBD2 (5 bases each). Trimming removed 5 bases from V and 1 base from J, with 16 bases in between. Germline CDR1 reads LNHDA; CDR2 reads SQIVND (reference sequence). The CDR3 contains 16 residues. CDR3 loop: CASSGFGGVGTDTQYF. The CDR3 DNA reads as TGTGCCAGTAGTGGGTTTGGGGGAGTGGGCACAGATACGCAGTATTTT.

CDR3 nucleotides: TGTGCCAGCAGTGAAGGAGGGGGCCGCACAGATACGCAGTATTTT. Its protein is CASSEGGGRTDTQYF. This chain joins TRBV6-1 and TRBJ2-3; 7 bases map to TRBD1. V was pared by 1 base and J by 1 base, with 2 bases of the junction left unmatched. The CDR3 loop spans 15 amino acids. Germline CDR1 reads MNHNS; CDR2 reads SASEGT.

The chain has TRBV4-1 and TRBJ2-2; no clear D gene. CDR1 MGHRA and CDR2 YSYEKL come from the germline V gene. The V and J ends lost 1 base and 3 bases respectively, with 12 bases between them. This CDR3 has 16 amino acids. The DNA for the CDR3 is TGCGCCAGCAGCCAAGTCCTCCGACGGGACACCGGGGAGCTGTTTTTT. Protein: CASSQVLRRDTGELFF.

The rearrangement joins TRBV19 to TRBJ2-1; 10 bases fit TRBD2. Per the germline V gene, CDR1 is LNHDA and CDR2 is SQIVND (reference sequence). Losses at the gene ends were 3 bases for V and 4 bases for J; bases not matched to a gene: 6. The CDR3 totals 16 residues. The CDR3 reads CASSIYLAGGYNEQFF. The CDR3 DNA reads TGTGCCAGTAGTATTTACTTAGCGGGAGGTTACAATGAGCAGTTCTTC.

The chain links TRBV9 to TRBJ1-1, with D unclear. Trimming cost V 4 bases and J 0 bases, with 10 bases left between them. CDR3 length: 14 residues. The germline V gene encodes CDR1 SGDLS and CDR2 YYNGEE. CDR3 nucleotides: TGTGCCAGCAGCCCAGGCAGGTTGAACACTGAAGCTTTCTTT. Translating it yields CASSPGRLNTEAFF.

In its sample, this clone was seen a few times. The CDR3: CSGGQQNTGELFF. The CDR3 bases are TGCAGCGGGGGACAGCAGAACACCGGGGAGCTGTTTTTT. The rearrangement joins TRBV29-1 to TRBJ2-2; 7 nucleotides agree with TRBD1. The CDR3 consists of 13 residues. Trimming cost V 7 bases and J 1 base; bases outside gene matches: 3. Germline CDR1 and CDR2: SQVTM and ANQGSEA.